This TCR beta chain stems from a study of response to subunit inactivated influenza vaccine. Overall study findings and caveats: The authors suggested that few new T cells are recruited per seasonal influenza vaccination.

Trimming removed 3 bases from V and 4 bases from J, with 12 bases in between. This CDR3 has 14 amino acids. TCRdb called the RT-PCR reads again in MiXCR, with one record for every CDR3 protein. The sample contains 700,000 to 800,000 distinct CDR3 sequences, approximately 17% of which appear only once. This clonotype was seen a few times. Its antigen is undetermined. The gene calls are TRBV12-3 or TRBV12-4 and TRBJ2-5, with D hard to call. The sequence was collected from a man in his forties or fifties who received an inactivated influenza vaccine. The source material was PBMCs from blood, sampled roughly 5 days after vaccination. The CDR3 sequence: CASSLVTLGETQYF. Here the CDR3 DNA reads TGTGCCAGCAGTTTGGTAACGCTCGGAGAGACCCAGTACTTC.